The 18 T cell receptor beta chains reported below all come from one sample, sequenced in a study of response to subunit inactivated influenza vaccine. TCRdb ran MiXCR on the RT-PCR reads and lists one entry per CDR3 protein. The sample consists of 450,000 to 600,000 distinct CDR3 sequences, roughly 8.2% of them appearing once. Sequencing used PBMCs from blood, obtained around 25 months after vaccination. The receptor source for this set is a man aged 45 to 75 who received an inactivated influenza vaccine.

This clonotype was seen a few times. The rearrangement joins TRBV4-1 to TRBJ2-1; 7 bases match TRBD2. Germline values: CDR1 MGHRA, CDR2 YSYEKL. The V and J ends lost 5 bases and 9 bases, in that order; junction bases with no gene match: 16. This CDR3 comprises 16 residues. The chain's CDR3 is CASSYESSGKVTEQFF. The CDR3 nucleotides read TGCGCCAGCAGCTATGAATCCAGCGGGAAAGTTACTGAGCAGTTCTTC.

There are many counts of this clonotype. CDR3 amino acids: CSVEDGSRGDYGYTF. The CDR3 coding sequence is TGCAGCGTTGAAGATGGCAGCCGGGGGGACTATGGCTACACCTTC. This chain links TRBV29-1 with TRBJ1-2; tentatively, D is TRBD1 (5 bases). Germline-derived CDR1 and CDR2 are SQVTM and ANQGSEA. V was shortened by 0 bases and J by 3 bases, with 14 bases between the two germline ends. This CDR3 spans 15 amino acids.

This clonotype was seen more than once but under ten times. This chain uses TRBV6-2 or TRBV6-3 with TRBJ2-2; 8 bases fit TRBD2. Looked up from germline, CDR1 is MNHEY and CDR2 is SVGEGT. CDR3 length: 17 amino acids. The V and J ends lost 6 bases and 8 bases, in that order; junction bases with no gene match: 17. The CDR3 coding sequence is TGTGCCAGCAGCACCCGGGGACTAGGATTGGGAAATGGGGAGCTGTTTTTT. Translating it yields CASSTRGLGLGNGELFF.

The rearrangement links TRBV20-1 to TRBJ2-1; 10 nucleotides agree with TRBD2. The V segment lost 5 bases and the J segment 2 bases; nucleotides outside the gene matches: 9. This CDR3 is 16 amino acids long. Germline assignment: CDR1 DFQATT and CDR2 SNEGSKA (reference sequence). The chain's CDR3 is CSALHLAGEAYNEQFF. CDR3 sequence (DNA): TGCAGTGCTCTCCACCTAGCGGGAGAGGCCTACAATGAGCAGTTCTTC.

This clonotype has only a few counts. The CDR3 nucleotides read TGTGCCAGCAGCCAAGACACTAACTATGGCTACACCTTC. Translated, it gives CASSQDTNYGYTF. The V and J genes are TRBV3-1 and TRBJ1-2; D is uncertain. V gave up 0 bases and J gave up 0 bases, with 2 bases separating them. Germline CDR1 reads LGHDT; CDR2 reads YNNKEL (reference sequence). The CDR3 sequence is 13 residues long.

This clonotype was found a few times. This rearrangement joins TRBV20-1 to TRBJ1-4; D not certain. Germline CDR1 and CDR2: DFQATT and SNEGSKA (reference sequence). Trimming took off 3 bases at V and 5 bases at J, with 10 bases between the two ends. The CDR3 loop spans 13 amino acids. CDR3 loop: CSARSTGNEKLFF. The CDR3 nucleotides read TGCAGTGCTAGGTCGACGGGGAATGAAAAACTGTTTTTT.

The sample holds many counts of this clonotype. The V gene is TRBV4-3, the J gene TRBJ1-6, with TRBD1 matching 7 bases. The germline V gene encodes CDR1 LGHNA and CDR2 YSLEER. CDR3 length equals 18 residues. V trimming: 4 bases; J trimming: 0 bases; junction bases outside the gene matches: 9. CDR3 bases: TGCGCCAGCAGCCCGGACTGGGACAGAAGCTCCTATAATTCACCCCTCCACTTT. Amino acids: CASSPDWDRSSYNSPLHF.

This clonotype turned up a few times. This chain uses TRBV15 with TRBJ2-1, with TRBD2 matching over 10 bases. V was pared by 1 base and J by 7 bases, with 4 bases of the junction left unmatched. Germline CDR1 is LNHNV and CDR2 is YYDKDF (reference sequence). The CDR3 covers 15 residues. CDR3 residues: CATSRGLAGVNEQFF. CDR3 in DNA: TGTGCCACCAGCAGAGGGCTAGCGGGAGTAAATGAGCAGTTCTTC.

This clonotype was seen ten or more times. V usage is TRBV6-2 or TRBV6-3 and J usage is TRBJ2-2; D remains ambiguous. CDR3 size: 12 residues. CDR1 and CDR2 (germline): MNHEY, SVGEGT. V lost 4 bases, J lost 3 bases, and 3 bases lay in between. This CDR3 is CASSWDTGELFF. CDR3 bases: TGTGCCAGCAGTTGGGACACCGGGGAGCTGTTTTTT.

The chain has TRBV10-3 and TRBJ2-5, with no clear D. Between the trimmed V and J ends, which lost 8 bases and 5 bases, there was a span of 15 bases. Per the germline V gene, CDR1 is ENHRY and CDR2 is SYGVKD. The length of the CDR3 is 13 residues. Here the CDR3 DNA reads TGTGCCATCGGCCATCAAGTGGGGGAGACCCAGTACTTC. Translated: CAIGHQVGETQYF.

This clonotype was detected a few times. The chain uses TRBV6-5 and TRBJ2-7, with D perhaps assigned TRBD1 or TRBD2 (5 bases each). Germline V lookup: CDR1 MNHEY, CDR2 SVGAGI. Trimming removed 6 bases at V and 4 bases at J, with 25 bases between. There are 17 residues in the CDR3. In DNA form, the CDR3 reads TGTGCCAGCAGAAGCCTTTCAAGAGGGCAGAAGGGGTACGAGCAGTACTTC. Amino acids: CASRSLSRGQKGYEQYF.

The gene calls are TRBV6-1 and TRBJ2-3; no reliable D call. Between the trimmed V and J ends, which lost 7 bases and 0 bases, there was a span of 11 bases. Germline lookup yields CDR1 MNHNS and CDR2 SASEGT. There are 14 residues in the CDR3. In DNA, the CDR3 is TGTGCCAGCACTGCAATAGCTAGCACAGATACGCAGTATTTT. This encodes CASTAIASTDTQYF.

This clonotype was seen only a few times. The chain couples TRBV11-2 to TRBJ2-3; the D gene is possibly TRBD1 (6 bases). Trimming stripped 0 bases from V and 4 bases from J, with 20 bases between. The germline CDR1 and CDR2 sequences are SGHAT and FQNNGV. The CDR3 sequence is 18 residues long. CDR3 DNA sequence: TGTGCCAGCAGCTTAGATCGACCGGGACACCGTATTCCAGATACGCAGTATTTT. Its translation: CASSLDRPGHRIPDTQYF. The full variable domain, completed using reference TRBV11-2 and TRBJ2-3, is EAGVAQSPRYKIIEKRQSVAFWCNPISGHATLYWYQQILGQGPKLLIQFQNNGVVDDSQLPKDRFSAERLKGVDSTLKIQPAKLEDSAVYLCASSLDRPGHRIPDTQYFGPGTRLTVL.

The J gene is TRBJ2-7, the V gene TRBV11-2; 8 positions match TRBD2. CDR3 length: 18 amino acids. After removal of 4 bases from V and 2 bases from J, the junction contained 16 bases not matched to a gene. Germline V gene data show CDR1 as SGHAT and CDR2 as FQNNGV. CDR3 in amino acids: CASSSYRGGRGIPYEQYF. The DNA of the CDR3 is TGTGCCAGCAGCTCCTACCGGGGGGGCAGAGGTATACCCTACGAGCAGTACTTC.

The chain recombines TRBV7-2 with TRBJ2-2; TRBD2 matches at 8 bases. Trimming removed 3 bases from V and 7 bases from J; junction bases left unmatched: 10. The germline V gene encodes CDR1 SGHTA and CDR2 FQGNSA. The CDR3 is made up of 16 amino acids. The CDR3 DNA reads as TGTGCCAGCAGCTTCACTAGCGGCAGTCGCTTCGGGGAGCTGTTTTTT. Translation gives CASSFTSGSRFGELFF.

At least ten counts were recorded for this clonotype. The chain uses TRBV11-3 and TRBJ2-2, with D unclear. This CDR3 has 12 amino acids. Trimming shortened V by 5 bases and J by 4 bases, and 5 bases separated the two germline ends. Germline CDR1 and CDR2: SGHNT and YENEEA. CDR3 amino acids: CASSRSTGELFF. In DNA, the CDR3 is TGTGCCAGCAGCCGTTCCACCGGGGAGCTGTTTTTT.

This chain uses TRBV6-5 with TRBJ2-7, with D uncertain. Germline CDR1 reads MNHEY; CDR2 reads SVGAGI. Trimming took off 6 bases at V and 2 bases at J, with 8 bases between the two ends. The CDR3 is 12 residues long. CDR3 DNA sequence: TGTGCCAGCAGAAATTGGGCCTACGAGCAGTACTTC. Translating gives CASRNWAYEQYF.

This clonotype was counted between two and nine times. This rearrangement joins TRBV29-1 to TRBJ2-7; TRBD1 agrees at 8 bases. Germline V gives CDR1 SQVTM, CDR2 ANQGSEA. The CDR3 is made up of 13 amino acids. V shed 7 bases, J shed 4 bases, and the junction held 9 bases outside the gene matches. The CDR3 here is CSGTLGQGYEQYF. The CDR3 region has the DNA TGCAGCGGTACCTTAGGACAGGGTTACGAGCAGTACTTC.